This TCR beta chain was obtained from a study of cytomegalovirus exposure and HLA in healthy donors. This CDR3 has 15 amino acids. Trimming took 3 bases from V and 4 from J; bases not matched to a gene: 7. The germline gives CDR1 WSHSY, CDR2 SAAADI. This clone has a handful of counts. Its antigen remains unknown. Clones were read by immunoSEQ multiplex PCR, and TCRdb kept only the in-frame ones, dropping some. Found here are under 200,000 clones, roughly 81% of them singletons; the top ten hold 0.95% to 1.5%. Overall study results and limits: Researchers catalogued 164 TCR beta chains as cytomegalovirus-associated. Rare TCR sequences predominated, though certain public TCRs were found in many donors.

This receptor was obtained from a woman aged 25 to 39 in good health and CMV-seronegative. Sequencing input: PBMCs. V is TRBV10-2 and J is TRBJ1-1, with 8 bases that match TRBD1. The CDR3 loop is CASSEVTGGGTEAFF. Written as DNA, the CDR3 is TGCGCCAGCAGTGAAGTCACAGGGGGTGGCACTGAAGCTTTCTTT.